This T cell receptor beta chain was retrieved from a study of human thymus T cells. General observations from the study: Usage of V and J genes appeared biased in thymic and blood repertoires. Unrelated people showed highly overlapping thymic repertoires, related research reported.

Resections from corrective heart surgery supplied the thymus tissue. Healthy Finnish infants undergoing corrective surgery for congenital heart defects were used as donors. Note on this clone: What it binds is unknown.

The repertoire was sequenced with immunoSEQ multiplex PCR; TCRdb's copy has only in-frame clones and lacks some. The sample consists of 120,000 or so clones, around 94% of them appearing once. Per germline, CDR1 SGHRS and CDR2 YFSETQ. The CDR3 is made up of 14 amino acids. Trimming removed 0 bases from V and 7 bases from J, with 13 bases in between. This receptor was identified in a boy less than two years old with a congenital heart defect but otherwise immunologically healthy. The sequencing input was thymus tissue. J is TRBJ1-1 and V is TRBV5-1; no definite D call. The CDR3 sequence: CASSLEYVGDEAFF. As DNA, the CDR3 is TGCGCCAGCAGCTTGGAATATGTGGGAGATGAAGCTTTCTTT.